The 26 T cell receptor beta chains below were found in one sample sequenced in a study of cytomegalovirus exposure and HLA in healthy donors. In the PCR, 60 Vbeta and 13 Jbeta primers were used. Method: immunoSEQ multiplex PCR; TCRdb's copy keeps in-frame clones and lacks some. The ten top clones account for around 3.6%, within a sample of about 120,000 clones. The specimen sequenced was PBMCs. These TCRs come from a man aged 18 to 29 in good health and CMV-seronegative.

The V gene is TRBV30, the J gene TRBJ1-5; no reliable D call. V lost 5 bases, J lost 1 base, and 9 bases lay in between. Germline V gene sequence: CDR1 GTSNPN, CDR2 SVGIG (reference sequence). CDR3 size: 13 residues. The CDR3 DNA reads as TGTGCCTGGGCTGGAGGGAGCAATCAGCCCCAGCATTTT. It yields the protein CAWAGGSNQPQHF.

The chain joins TRBV15 to TRBJ2-1; 9 nucleotides line up with TRBD1. With 4 bases clipped from V and 6 bases from J, the junction kept 7 bases outside the gene matches. The CDR3 runs 15 residues. Germline V lookup: CDR1 LNHNV, CDR2 YYDKDF (reference sequence). The CDR3 DNA reads as TGTGCCACCAGCACCTCCGGGACAGGGATCAATGAGCAGTTCTTC. This codes for CATSTSGTGINEQFF.

V gene TRBV11-2 combines with J gene TRBJ2-7; TRBD1 matches 10 bases. CDR3 size: 14 residues. The V segment lost 5 bases and the J segment 6 bases; nucleotides outside the gene matches: 7. Germline V CDR1 and CDR2: SGHAT, FQNNGV. For the CDR3, the DNA is TGTGCCAGCAGCCAACCGGGACAGGGGACCGAGCAGTACTTC. Protein: CASSQPGQGTEQYF.

The chain is built from TRBV18 and TRBJ1-1; D is unresolved. Germline V lookup: CDR1 KGHSH, CDR2 LQKENI. Trimming removed 3 bases from V and 8 bases from J, with 10 bases in between. CDR3 length: 12 residues. The DNA of the CDR3 is TGTGCCAGCTCACCTTCTAAACAGGAAGCTTTCTTT. Protein: CASSPSKQEAFF.

The V gene is TRBV6-5, the J gene TRBJ2-6, with 7 bases that match TRBD1. Germline V gene data show CDR1 as MNHEY and CDR2 as SVGAGI. The CDR3 consists of 16 residues. Trimming removed 4 bases from V and 0 bases from J; junction bases left unmatched: 3. The CDR3: CASSSGQPSGANVLTF. Here the CDR3 DNA reads TGTGCCAGCAGTTCGGGACAGCCCTCTGGGGCCAACGTCCTGACTTTC.

The chain combines TRBV2 with TRBJ1-1; a possible D gene is TRBD1 (5 bases). From germline, CDR1 is SNHLY and CDR2 FYNNEI. Trimming shortened V by 5 bases and J by 7 bases, and 20 bases separated the two germline ends. This CDR3 has 15 residues. CDR3 DNA sequence: TGTGCCAGCAGTCCCGAGTTTAGGGGAAGTTTTGAAGCTTTCTTT. It yields the protein CASSPEFRGSFEAFF.

V and J are TRBV13 and TRBJ2-5, with D perhaps TRBD1 (6 bases). V dropped 5 bases and J dropped 1 base, with 14 bases sitting between them. CDR3 length: 15 residues. Germline CDR1 and CDR2: PRHDT and FYEKMQ (reference sequence). CDR3 bases: TGTGCCAGCAGCCCCGCCGGACAGATCCAAGAGACCCAGTACTTC. This gives the protein CASSPAGQIQETQYF.

The chain employs TRBV7-3 and TRBJ1-1; no clear D. The ends were cut back, 2 bases at V and 0 bases at J, with 13 bases in the middle. This CDR3 contains 16 residues. CDR1 is SGHTA, CDR2 FQGTGA, per germline. The CDR3: CASSLVPQEVNTEAFF. The CDR3 nucleotides are TGTGCCAGCAGCTTAGTACCACAAGAAGTGAACACTGAAGCTTTCTTT.

The chain has TRBV18 and TRBJ2-5, with a possible D match to TRBD2 (5 bases). The V gene's germline CDR1 is KGHSH and CDR2 LQKENI. The CDR3 has 16 residues. With 4 bases removed from V and 4 bases from J, the gap between germline ends came to 19 bases. The CDR3 here is CASSRSSPGIRETQYF. The CDR3 DNA reads TGTGCCAGCTCACGGTCTAGCCCCGGAATCCGAGAGACCCAGTACTTC.

The V and J genes are TRBV5-1 and TRBJ2-4, with D unresolved. The CDR3 length is 13 residues. The germline CDR1 and CDR2 sequences are SGHRS and YFSETQ. V was pared by 0 bases and J by 6 bases, with 7 bases between. CDR3 DNA sequence: TGCGCCAGCAGCTTGGAAGTCAGAAACATTCAGTACTTC. As protein: CASSLEVRNIQYF.

The chain couples TRBV30 to TRBJ2-7; 8 bases map to TRBD1. Trimming took 3 bases from V and 1 from J; bases not matched to a gene: 11. Germline CDR1 GTSNPN, CDR2 SVGIG (reference sequence). This CDR3 comprises 16 residues. The CDR3 DNA is TGTGCCTGGAGGGCTTTTGAGGGACAGGTGTCCTACGAGCAGTACTTC. Encoded protein: CAWRAFEGQVSYEQYF.

This rearrangement joins TRBV2 to TRBJ2-2, with D tentatively TRBD2 (5 bases). With 4 bases removed from V and 2 bases from J, the gap between germline ends came to 11 bases. Germline V CDR1 and CDR2: SNHLY, FYNNEI. This CDR3 is built from 15 residues. The CDR3 sequence: CASSVEAVNTGELFF. As DNA, the CDR3 is TGTGCCAGCAGTGTGGAAGCGGTAAACACCGGGGAGCTGTTTTTT.

The CDR3 DNA follows: TGTGCCAGCAGTCTAGGACAGTACACCGGGGAGCTGTTTTTT. Amino acid sequence: CASSLGQYTGELFF. The rearrangement joins TRBV27 to TRBJ2-2, with D tentatively TRBD1 (6 bases). The CDR3 length is 14 residues. V lost 5 bases and J lost 3, with 10 bases in between. In germline, CDR1 is MNHEY, CDR2 SMNVEV (reference sequence).

This chain uses TRBV11-2 with TRBJ2-7; a possible D gene is TRBD1 (5 bases). This CDR3 has 15 residues. The germline V gene has CDR1 SGHAT and CDR2 FQNNGV. Deletions cut 5 bases from V and 0 bases from J, with 14 bases between. In nucleotides, the CDR3 is TGTGCCAGCAGCCCCTGGACACTGAGCTCCTACGAGCAGTACTTC. It yields the protein CASSPWTLSSYEQYF.

The V gene is TRBV30, the J gene TRBJ1-1; weak D call: TRBD1 (6 bases). Germline V gene data show CDR1 as GTSNPN and CDR2 as SVGIG (reference sequence). V lost 3 bases, J lost 11 bases, and 13 bases lay in between. The CDR3 is made up of 11 amino acids. Written as DNA, the CDR3 is TGTGCCTGGAGGAGGGAGGGGGGGGCTTTCTTT. Its protein is CAWRREGGAFF.

This chain joins TRBV29-1 and TRBJ1-2, with TRBD1 identical over 10 bases. The CDR3 length is 14 residues. With 8 bases clipped from V and 7 bases from J, the junction kept 13 bases outside the gene matches. CDR1 is SQVTM, CDR2 ANQGSEA, per germline. The CDR3 nucleotides are TGCAGCTCCAAGCTGGGACAGGGGTCTGGTGGCTACACCTTC. Its protein product is CSSKLGQGSGGYTF.

The chain employs TRBV30 and TRBJ1-5; D is unclear. CDR3 length: 13 residues. Deletions cut 2 bases from V and 3 bases from J, with 8 bases between. CDR1 and CDR2 (germline): GTSNPN, SVGIG (reference sequence). CDR3 loop: CAWSRGYNQPQHF. DNA for the CDR3: TGTGCCTGGAGTAGAGGGTACAATCAGCCCCAGCATTTT.

V is TRBV4-1 and J is TRBJ2-2, with 9 nucleotides matching TRBD1. This CDR3 region has 17 residues. V lost 0 bases, J lost 7 bases, and 9 bases stayed unmatched. Germline-derived CDR1 and CDR2 are MGHRA and YSYEKL. The CDR3 loop is CASSQDIMGQGIGELFF. CDR3 coding DNA: TGCGCCAGCAGCCAAGATATAATGGGACAGGGTATCGGGGAGCTGTTTTTT.

The chain recombines TRBV5-6 with TRBJ2-7; perhaps TRBD1 as D (5 bases). From germline, CDR1 is SGHDT and CDR2 YYEEEE. V shed 3 bases and J shed 6 bases, with 13 bases lying between them. CDR3 size: 13 residues. CDR3 sequence reads: CASSWGSGFEQYF. The CDR3 coding sequence is TGTGCCAGCAGCTGGGGTTCAGGGTTCGAGCAGTACTTC.

The chain employs TRBV9 and TRBJ2-5, with 7 bases that match TRBD1. In germline, CDR1 is SGDLS, CDR2 YYNGEE. The CDR3 spans 14 residues. V shed 0 bases, J shed 1 base, and the junction held 0 bases outside the gene matches. Here the CDR3 reads CASSVDRGQETQYF. CDR3 bases: TGTGCCAGCAGCGTAGACAGGGGCCAAGAGACCCAGTACTTC. The whole variable domain, remainder taken from reference TRBV9 and TRBJ2-5, is DSGVTQTPKHLITATGQRVTLRCSPRSGDLSVYWYQQSLDQGLQFLIQYYNGEERAKGNILERFSAQQFPDLHSELNLSSLELGDSALYFCASSVDRGQETQYFGPGTRLLVL.

J is TRBJ2-7 and V is TRBV7-9; TRBD2 is a possible D gene (6 bases). This CDR3 comprises 12 residues. Germline CDR1 is SEHNR and CDR2 is FQNEAQ (reference sequence). The ends were cut back, 7 bases at V and 6 bases at J, with 13 bases in the middle. The CDR3 reads CASTSGLSEQYF. CDR3 in DNA: TGTGCCAGCACCTCGGGACTCAGCGAGCAGTACTTC.

The V and J genes are TRBV5-1 and TRBJ1-1; D is uncertain. Germline V gives CDR1 SGHRS, CDR2 YFSETQ. Trimming took off 0 bases at V and 8 bases at J, with 5 bases between the two ends. This CDR3 has 11 residues. In DNA, the CDR3 is TGCGCCAGCAGCTTGGATAGCGAAGCTTTCTTT. Translating it yields CASSLDSEAFF.

The chain carries TRBV5-5 and TRBJ2-5; 14 nucleotides align to TRBD2. The CDR3 has 19 amino acids. CDR1 is SGHKS and CDR2 is YYEKEE in the germline V gene (reference sequence). The J segment lost 4 bases and the V segment lost 6 bases, leaving 17 bases of the junction unmatched. CDR3 nucleotides: TGTGCCAGCACCGCGGGACTAGCGGGAGAAAGGGGAGGTAGAGAGACCCAGTACTTC. It specifies CASTAGLAGERGGRETQYF.

J is TRBJ2-5 and V is TRBV7-9, with 9 bases fitting TRBD1. Germline-derived CDR1 and CDR2 are SEHNR and FQNEAQ (reference sequence). This CDR3 spans 17 amino acids. V lost 5 bases to trimming and J lost 1 base; unmatched junction nucleotides: 11. CDR3 nucleotides: TGTGCCAGCAGCCCGGCGGGACAGGGTACCCCCCAAGAGACCCAGTACTTC. Translating it yields CASSPAGQGTPQETQYF.

The V gene is TRBV7-2, the J gene TRBJ2-1; D might be TRBD1 (6 bases). This CDR3 has 17 amino acids. V lost 6 bases, J lost 3 bases, and 21 bases lay in between. CDR1 SGHTA and CDR2 FQGNSA come from the germline V gene. The CDR3 here is CASSYRSGTTIYNEQFF. CDR3 nucleotide sequence: TGTGCCAGCAGTTACCGGTCCGGGACAACAATCTACAATGAGCAGTTCTTC.

This sequence joins TRBV16 and TRBJ2-7; 7 bases match TRBD1. This CDR3 region has 16 residues. V lost 0 bases and J lost 2; bases outside the gene matches: 7. Per germline, CDR1 KGHSY and CDR2 FQNENV. The CDR3 spells CASSQSYGTETYEQYF. The CDR3 DNA follows: TGTGCCAGCAGCCAATCCTACGGGACAGAAACCTACGAGCAGTACTTC.